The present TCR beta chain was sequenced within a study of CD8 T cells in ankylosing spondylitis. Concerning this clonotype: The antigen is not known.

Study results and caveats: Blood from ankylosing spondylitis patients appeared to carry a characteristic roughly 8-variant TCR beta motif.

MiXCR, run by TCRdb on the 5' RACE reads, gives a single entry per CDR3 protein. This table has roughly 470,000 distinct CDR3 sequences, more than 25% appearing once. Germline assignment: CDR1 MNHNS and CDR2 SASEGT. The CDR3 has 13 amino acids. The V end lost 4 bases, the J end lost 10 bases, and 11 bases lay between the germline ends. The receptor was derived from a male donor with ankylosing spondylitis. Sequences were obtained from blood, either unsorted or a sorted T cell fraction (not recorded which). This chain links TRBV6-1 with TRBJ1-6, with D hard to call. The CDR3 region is CASSGAEGSPLHF. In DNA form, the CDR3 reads TGTGCCAGCAGTGGAGCTGAAGGATCACCCCTCCACTTT.